This T cell receptor beta chain originates from a study of CD8+CD57+ T cells in acquired aplastic anemia. This clonotype was seen a few times. Profiles of TCR beta VDJ and CDR3 were generated from a genomic DNA template. TCRdb used MiXCR to reprocess the reads, holding one entry per CDR3 protein. The sample consists of some 180,000 distinct CDR3 sequences, 45% to 50% of them appearing once. Germline V gives CDR1 DFQATT, CDR2 SNEGSKA (reference sequence). V lost 4 bases, J lost 4 bases, and 18 bases lay in between. The CDR3 runs 15 residues. Material: sorted CD4+, CD8+, or CD8+CD57+ T cells (not recorded which) from PBMCs. The clonotype originates from a human donor in good health. The genes are TRBV20-1 and TRBJ2-3, with D perhaps matching TRBD2 (6 bases). As DNA, the CDR3 is TGCAGTGCTATGGTTGGGGGTGGAGGGTCAGATACGCAGTATTTT. Residues: CSAMVGGGGSDTQYF.